These 29 T cell receptor beta chains came from one sample sequenced in a study of regulatory T cells in long-lasting Graves disease (TCRdb year 2021). The method was multiplex PCR. Sequencing was performed on an Illumina HiSeq 4000. iRepertoire HTBI primers and Arm-PCR amplification of CDR3 regions were used to construct TCR beta libraries. TCRdb redid the processing of the public reads, applying fastp at Q25 and MiXCR, and retained in-frame beta chains. Each entry merges the rows of one CDR3 protein and shows their most common DNA and genes. The sample table records hundreds of thousands of distinct CDR3 sequences; more than 20% of these occur just once. The leading ten clones occupy less than 25% of the sample. The time point label of this sample denotes: persistent/refractory GD, antithyroid drugs over 5 years with positive TRAb. For both TCR sequencing and RNA sequencing, RNA was extracted from PBMCs in TRIzol.

Specimen: peripheral blood mononuclear cells (PBMCs), collected when the disease was refractory, from a patient treated with antithyroid drugs. These receptors were taken from a female donor with Graves disease.

The V gene is TRBV6-2 or TRBV6-3, the J gene TRBJ2-7, with D perhaps TRBD2 (5 bases). Germline lookup yields CDR1 MNHEY and CDR2 SVGEGT. V was cut by 0 bases and J by 8 bases, with 26 bases left in between. The CDR3 is made up of 18 amino acids. As DNA, the CDR3 is TGTGCCAGCAGTTACTCGAAAGAAGATAGCGACCCTCCGGGCCAGCAGTACTTC. Protein sequence: CASSYSKEDSDPPGQQYF.

This clonotype has ten or more counts. The V and J genes are TRBV12-3 or TRBV12-4 and TRBJ2-5; 9 bases line up with TRBD2. The CDR3 contains 16 residues. The V segment lost 5 bases and the J segment 2 bases; nucleotides outside the gene matches: 9. CDR3 in DNA: TGTGCCAGCAGTGGGGGGACTAGCCCGGTTCAAGAGACCCAGTACTTC. Its translation: CASSGGTSPVQETQYF.

This clonotype appeared many times. V gene TRBV12-3 or TRBV12-4 combines with J gene TRBJ1-5; 8 bases agree with TRBD1. The length of the CDR3 is 18 residues. J gave up 0 bases and V 5 bases, and 12 bases lay outside the gene matches. This chain's CDR3 is CASSGTAGTGDSNQPQHF. CDR3 in DNA: TGTGCCAGCAGTGGAACAGCCGGGACAGGAGATAGCAATCAGCCCCAGCATTTT.

A few counts support this clonotype. The chain joins TRBV28 to TRBJ2-2, with 10 bases that match TRBD2. The CDR3 has 18 residues. The junction had 16 bases not matched to a gene; V was cut back by 7 bases and J by 5 bases. Germline CDR1 MDHEN, CDR2 SYDVKM. The CDR3 spells CASTFVSSGRKTTGELFF. As DNA, the CDR3 is TGTGCCAGCACCTTCGTCTCTAGCGGGAGAAAGACGACCGGGGAGCTGTTTTTT.

In its sample, this clonotype was seen a few times. V is TRBV7-9 and J is TRBJ2-7; 11 bases are shared with TRBD1. The CDR3 contains 19 residues. Trimming took 4 bases from V and 2 from J; bases not matched to a gene: 16. Germline V lookup: CDR1 SEHNR, CDR2 FQNEAQ (reference sequence). In nucleotides, the CDR3 is TGTGCCAGCAGCTCACCGTCAAGAGGACAGGGGGCGTCGGCCTACGAGCAGTACTTC. This translates into CASSSPSRGQGASAYEQYF.

There are many counts of this clonotype. The rearrangement joins TRBV12-3 or TRBV12-4 to TRBJ1-1; unclear D gene. CDR3 length equals 13 residues. V shed 1 base and J shed 1 base, with 4 bases lying between them. The CDR3 here is CASSLVWNTEAFF. The CDR3 DNA follows: TGTGCCAGCAGTTTAGTGTGGAACACTGAAGCTTTCTTT.

The CDR3 loop reads CASSLVQGYNEQFF. CDR3 DNA: TGTGCCAGCAGCTTAGTCCAGGGCTACAATGAGCAGTTCTTC. This chain connects TRBV7-2 to TRBJ2-1; possible D gene TRBD1, 5 bases. Germline lookup yields CDR1 SGHTA and CDR2 FQGNSA. This CDR3 has 14 amino acids. The germline V and J ends were trimmed by 1 base and 3 bases, with 7 bases remaining between them.

The V call is TRBV3-1, the J call TRBJ2-7; weak D call: TRBD1 (5 bases). The CDR3 length is 15 residues. Trimming took off 2 bases at V and 7 bases at J, with 18 bases between the two ends. Looked up from germline, CDR1 is LGHDT and CDR2 is YNNKEL (reference sequence). CDR3 sequence reads: CASSQSVQPKGEQYF. As DNA, the CDR3 is TGTGCCAGCAGCCAAAGCGTACAGCCGAAGGGGGAGCAGTACTTC.

This clonotype showed up many times. This rearrangement joins TRBV20-1 to TRBJ2-5; D is unresolved. Germline loops: CDR1 DFQATT, CDR2 SNEGSKA (reference sequence). CDR3 length: 11 residues. Trimming left V 3 bases short and J 1 base short, with 3 bases between. CDR3 sequence (DNA): TGCAGTGCTAGGGGCCAAGAGACCCAGTACTTC. The encoded protein is CSARGQETQYF.

This chain connects TRBV7-2 to TRBJ2-5; 9 positions agree with TRBD2. Germline V CDR1 and CDR2: SGHTA, FQGNSA. V shed 3 bases and J 5 bases; nucleotides not matched to a gene: 7. The CDR3 contains 15 residues. The CDR3 spells CASSFGGSGGETQYF. CDR3 bases: TGTGCCAGCAGCTTCGGGGGAAGCGGGGGGGAGACCCAGTACTTC.

This chain connects TRBV28 to TRBJ2-1; the match to TRBD2 covers 9 bases. This CDR3 has 18 amino acids. V lost 3 bases, J lost 3 bases, and 12 bases stayed unmatched. The germline V gene has CDR1 MDHEN and CDR2 SYDVKM. CDR3 region: CASSLGLVAGAVYNEQFF. The CDR3 DNA reads TGTGCCAGCAGTTTGGGTCTCGTAGCGGGAGCTGTCTACAATGAGCAGTTCTTC.

The chain recombines TRBV29-1 with TRBJ2-5, with 13 bases identical to TRBD2. The ends lost 5 bases at V and 9 bases at J; junction bases unmatched: 9. The CDR3 sequence is 14 residues long. From germline, CDR1 is SQVTM and CDR2 ANQGSEA. Here the CDR3 DNA reads TGCAGCGTTAGGACTAGCGGGAGCTTATGGGCCCAGTACTTC. Its translation is CSVRTSGSLWAQYF. Looking up the rest from reference TRBV29-1 and TRBJ2-5 gives the full variable domain: SAVISQKPSRDICQRGTSLTIQCQVDSQVTMMFWYRQQPGQSLTLIATANQGSEATYESGFVIDKFPISRPNLTFSTLTVSNMSPEDSSIYLCSVRTSGSLWAQYFGPGTRLLVL.

This clonotype was counted ten times or more. CDR3 coding DNA: TGCAGCGCTGGGACAGGGGCGTACGAGCAGTACTTC. Protein: CSAGTGAYEQYF. This chain joins TRBV29-1 and TRBJ2-7; 10 positions match TRBD1. V was pared by 7 bases and J by 4 bases, with 4 bases of the junction left unmatched. Germline assignment: CDR1 SQVTM and CDR2 ANQGSEA. The CDR3 covers 12 residues.

This chain connects TRBV24-1 to TRBJ1-5; TRBD1 matches 11 bases. Unmatched junction bases numbered 12, after V lost 7 bases and J lost 8 bases. Germline V gene sequence: CDR1 KGHDR, CDR2 SFDVKD. The CDR3 loop spans 16 amino acids. The CDR3 DNA is TGTGCCACCAGCGGGGGACAGGGGGTACCTTTGGAGCCCCAGCATTTT. As protein: CATSGGQGVPLEPQHF.

This clonotype was picked up a small number of times. This chain uses TRBV6-1 with TRBJ2-7, with 14 bases aligning to TRBD2. The CDR3 covers 15 residues. Germline assignment: CDR1 MNHNS and CDR2 SASEGT. V gave up 5 bases and J gave up 5 bases; unmatched junction bases: 5. CDR3 DNA sequence: TGTGCCAGCAGTCTCCCGGGACTAGCGGGAGACGAGCAGTACTTC. This sequence encodes CASSLPGLAGDEQYF.

This chain joins TRBV4-3 and TRBJ1-2, with 7 bases aligning to TRBD1. Germline CDR1 reads LGHNA; CDR2 reads YSLEER. The CDR3 loop spans 15 amino acids. The V segment lost 4 bases and the J segment 2 bases; nucleotides outside the gene matches: 7. The CDR3 sequence: CASSLGEGANYGYTF. DNA of the CDR3: TGCGCCAGCAGCCTCGGGGAGGGGGCGAACTATGGCTACACCTTC.

This clonotype was counted many times. The rearrangement links TRBV2 to TRBJ1-4, with a weak D call TRBD1 (6 bases). CDR3 length: 13 residues. Looked up from germline, CDR1 is SNHLY and CDR2 is FYNNEI. The V end was cut by 7 bases, the J end by 6 bases, with 12 bases between. The CDR3 reads CASMSGVYEKLFF. In nucleotides, the CDR3 is TGTGCCAGCATGTCAGGGGTGTATGAAAAACTGTTTTTT. The whole variable domain, remainder taken from reference TRBV2 and TRBJ1-4, is EPEVTQTPSHQVTQMGQEVILRCVPISNHLYFYWYRQILGQKVEFLVSFYNNEISEKSEIFDDQFSVERPDGSNFTLKIRSTKLEDSAMYFCASMSGVYEKLFFGSGTQLSVL.

The rearrangement links TRBV2 to TRBJ2-2; 10 bases fit TRBD2. V dropped 6 bases and J dropped 4; count of bases not matched to a gene: 8. CDR3 length: 16 amino acids. Germline CDR1 is SNHLY and CDR2 is FYNNEI. The CDR3 here is CASRGLAGESTGELFF. Written as DNA, the CDR3 is TGTGCCAGCAGAGGGCTAGCGGGAGAAAGCACCGGGGAGCTGTTTTTT.

Turning to this clonotype: Given a much more abundant clone one base away, this may be a read error. The gene calls are TRBV2 and TRBJ1-1; 7 nucleotides line up with TRBD1. Germline V CDR1 and CDR2: SNHLY, FYNNEI. V was pared by 7 bases and J by 0 bases, with 5 bases of the junction left unmatched. This CDR3 region has 14 residues. This CDR3 is CASTGQELNTEAFF. The CDR3 nucleotides are TGTGCCAGCACCGGACAGGAGCTGAACACTGAAGCTTTCTTT. The full variable domain, its missing parts supplied by reference TRBV2 and TRBJ1-1, is EPEVTQTPSHQVTQMGQEVILRCVPISNHLYFYWYRQILGQKVEFLVSFYNNEISEKSEIFDDQFSVERPDGSNFTLKIRSTKLEDSAMYFCASTGQELNTEAFFGQGTRLTVV.

This clonotype has a count of ten or more. The V call is TRBV11-2, the J call TRBJ1-6, with D maybe TRBD1 (5 bases). Germline lookup yields CDR1 SGHAT and CDR2 FQNNGV. There are 16 residues in the CDR3. V lost 3 bases and J 2 bases, leaving 11 bases between the germline ends. This chain's CDR3 is CASSLGLDTYNSPLHF. Here the CDR3 DNA reads TGTGCCAGCAGCTTGGGCCTGGACACCTATAATTCACCCCTCCACTTT.

This clonotype was seen at least ten times. This chain joins TRBV6-1 and TRBJ2-5; TRBD2 agrees at 13 bases. CDR1 is MNHNS, CDR2 SASEGT, per germline. The CDR3 covers 17 residues. Losses at the gene ends were 4 bases for V and 5 bases for J; bases not matched to a gene: 10. CDR3 in DNA: TGTGCCAGCAGTGGCCTGACTAGCGGGAGGTCGGTGGAGACCCAGTACTTC. This translates into CASSGLTSGRSVETQYF.

This clonotype was observed a few times. This sequence joins TRBV5-1 and TRBJ2-7, with 9 positions matching TRBD1. The V segment lost 5 bases and the J segment 5 bases; nucleotides outside the gene matches: 11. Germline V CDR1 and CDR2: SGHRS, YFSETQ. This CDR3 comprises 15 residues. DNA for the CDR3: TGCGCCAGCAGGGACATGGGACAGGGCTTCCACGAGCAGTACTTC. Encoded protein: CASRDMGQGFHEQYF.

CDR3 residues: CASSSPLSPDTSGHSTGTGELFF. The DNA for the CDR3 is TGTGCCAGCAGCTCCCCCCTAAGCCCAGATACTAGCGGGCACTCGACGGGAACCGGGGAGCTGTTTTTT. J is TRBJ2-2 and V is TRBV7-9; 9 bases are shared with TRBD2. Per the germline V gene, CDR1 is SEHNR and CDR2 is FQNEAQ (reference sequence). This CDR3 is built from 23 residues. Trimming took 4 bases from V and 5 from J; bases not matched to a gene: 29.

This clonotype has only a few counts. The V gene is TRBV5-6, the J gene TRBJ2-7, with a weak D call TRBD2 (6 bases). This CDR3 region has 17 residues. V shed 4 bases and J shed 6 bases, with 26 bases lying between them. Per germline, CDR1 SGHDT and CDR2 YYEEEE. The CDR3 sequence is CASSPRSGALYGGEQYF. CDR3 DNA sequence: TGTGCCAGCAGCCCCCGATCCGGGGCCCTCTACGGGGGCGAGCAGTACTTC.

The gene calls are TRBV5-1 and TRBJ2-1; no clear D. Deletions cut 0 bases from V and 8 bases from J, with 6 bases between. CDR3 length: 12 amino acids. Germline loops: CDR1 SGHRS, CDR2 YFSETQ. CDR3: CASSLVRDEQFF. The CDR3 DNA reads TGCGCCAGCAGCTTGGTCCGGGATGAGCAGTTCTTC.

The V gene is TRBV20-1, the J gene TRBJ2-7; D perhaps matches TRBD2 (6 bases). The CDR3 consists of 14 residues. The V gene's germline CDR1 is DFQATT and CDR2 SNEGSKA (reference sequence). Trimming shortened V by 3 bases and J by 7 bases, and 19 bases separated the two germline ends. The CDR3 coding sequence is TGCAGTGCTAGTAATTTCGGGAGAAGTCGGGAGCAGTACTTC. It translates to CSASNFGRSREQYF.

J is TRBJ1-2 and V is TRBV20-1, with 8 positions matching TRBD1. V dropped 7 bases and J dropped 10; count of bases not matched to a gene: 26. Germline CDR1 DFQATT, CDR2 SNEGSKA (reference sequence). This CDR3 spans 17 amino acids. The CDR3 DNA reads TGCAGTGTAACCTTTCGGGACAGGCCCGTCTGGAGAGGAAACTACACCTTC. It encodes CSVTFRDRPVWRGNYTF.

This chain links TRBV9 with TRBJ2-5; 10 bases are a match to TRBD2. The CDR3 contains 14 residues. J was trimmed by 4 bases and V by 6 bases; bases with no gene match: 6. The germline V gene encodes CDR1 SGDLS and CDR2 YYNGEE. CDR3: CASIGAGGGETQYF. The CDR3, as DNA: TGTGCCAGCATCGGAGCGGGAGGGGGAGAGACCCAGTACTTC.

At least ten counts were recorded for this clonotype. The chain joins TRBV6-2 or TRBV6-3 to TRBJ1-1, with 8 bases that match TRBD1. Trimming cost V 2 bases and J 5 bases; bases outside gene matches: 7. This CDR3 contains 15 residues. The germline gives CDR1 MNHEY, CDR2 SVGEGT. CDR3: CASSYGAGGGTEAFF. The CDR3 coding sequence is TGTGCCAGCAGTTACGGGGCAGGGGGCGGTACTGAAGCTTTCTTT.